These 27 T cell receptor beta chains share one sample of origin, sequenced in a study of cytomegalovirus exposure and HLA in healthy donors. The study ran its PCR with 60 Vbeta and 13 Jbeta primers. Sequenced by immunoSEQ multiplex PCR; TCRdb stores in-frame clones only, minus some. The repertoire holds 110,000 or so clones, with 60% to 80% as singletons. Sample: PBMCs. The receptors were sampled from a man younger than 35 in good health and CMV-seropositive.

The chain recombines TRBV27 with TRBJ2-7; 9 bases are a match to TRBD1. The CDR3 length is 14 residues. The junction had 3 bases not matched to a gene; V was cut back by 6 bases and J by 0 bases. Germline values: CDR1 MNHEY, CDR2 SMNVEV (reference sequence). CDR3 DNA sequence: TGTGCCAGCAGCCGGGACAGGGACTCCTACGAGCAGTACTTC. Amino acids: CASSRDRDSYEQYF.

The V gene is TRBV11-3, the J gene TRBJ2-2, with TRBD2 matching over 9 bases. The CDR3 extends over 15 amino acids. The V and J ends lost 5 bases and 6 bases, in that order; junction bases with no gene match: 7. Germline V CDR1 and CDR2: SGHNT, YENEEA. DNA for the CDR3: TGTGCCAGCAGCCCCCGGACTAGCGCATCCGGGGAGCTGTTTTTT. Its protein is CASSPRTSASGELFF.

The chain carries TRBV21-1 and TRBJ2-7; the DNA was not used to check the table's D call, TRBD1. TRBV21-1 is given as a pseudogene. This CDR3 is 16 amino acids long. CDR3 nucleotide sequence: TGTGCCAGCATCCACACAATGGGACAGGGGGCAAACGAGCAGTACGTC. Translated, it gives CASIHTMGQGANEQYV.

CDR3 residues: CASSLVPTYRGNYGYTF. The CDR3 bases are TGTGCCAGCAGCTTAGTCCCCACCTACAGGGGAAACTATGGCTACACCTTC. V and J are TRBV7-9 and TRBJ1-2; 7 nucleotides align to TRBD1. The CDR3 totals 17 residues. Trimming at V came to 1 base and at J to 2 bases, leaving 10 bases not matched to a gene. In germline, CDR1 is SEHNR, CDR2 FQNEAQ (reference sequence).

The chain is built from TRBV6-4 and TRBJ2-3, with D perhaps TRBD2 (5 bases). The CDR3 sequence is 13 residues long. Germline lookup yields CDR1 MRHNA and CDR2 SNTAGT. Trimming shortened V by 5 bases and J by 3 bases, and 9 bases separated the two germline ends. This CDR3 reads CASSIRETDTQYF. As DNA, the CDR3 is TGTGCCAGCAGTATCCGGGAAACAGATACGCAGTATTTT.

The CDR3 bases are TGTGCCAGCAGTTACGCCAACAGGGACCCCTACGAGCAGTACTTC. Translated: CASSYANRDPYEQYF. The gene calls are TRBV6-6 and TRBJ2-7, with a possible D match to TRBD1 (6 bases). The CDR3 covers 15 residues. The V gene's germline CDR1 is MNHNY and CDR2 SVGAGI (reference sequence). The ends were cut back, 2 bases at V and 2 bases at J, with 13 bases in the middle.

The CDR3 DNA sequence: TGCGCCAGCAGCCCAATGGGGGGGGCAACCCAAGAGACCCAGTACTTC. Protein: CASSPMGGATQETQYF. This sequence joins TRBV4-1 and TRBJ2-5; maybe TRBD2 (7 bases). Trimming removed 4 bases from V and 1 base from J, with 16 bases in between. Germline assignment: CDR1 MGHRA and CDR2 YSYEKL. The CDR3 contains 16 residues.

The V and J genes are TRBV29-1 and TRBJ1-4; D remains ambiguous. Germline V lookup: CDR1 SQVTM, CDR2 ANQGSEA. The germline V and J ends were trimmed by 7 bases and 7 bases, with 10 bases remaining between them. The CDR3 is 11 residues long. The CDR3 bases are TGCAGCGCCGAGCGGAGTGAAAAACTGTTTTTT. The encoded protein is CSAERSEKLFF.

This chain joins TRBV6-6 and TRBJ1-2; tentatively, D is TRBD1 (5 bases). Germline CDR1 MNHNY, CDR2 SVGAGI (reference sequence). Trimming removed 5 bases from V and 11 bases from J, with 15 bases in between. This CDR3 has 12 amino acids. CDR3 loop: CASSPSGTGYTF. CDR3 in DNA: TGTGCCAGCAGTCCCAGTGGGACTGGGTACACCTTC.

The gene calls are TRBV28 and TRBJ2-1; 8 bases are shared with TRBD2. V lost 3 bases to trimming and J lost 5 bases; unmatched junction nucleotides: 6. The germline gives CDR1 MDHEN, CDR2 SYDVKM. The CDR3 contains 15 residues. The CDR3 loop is CASSFWGGGHNEQFF. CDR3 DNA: TGTGCCAGCAGTTTCTGGGGCGGGGGGCACAATGAGCAGTTCTTC.

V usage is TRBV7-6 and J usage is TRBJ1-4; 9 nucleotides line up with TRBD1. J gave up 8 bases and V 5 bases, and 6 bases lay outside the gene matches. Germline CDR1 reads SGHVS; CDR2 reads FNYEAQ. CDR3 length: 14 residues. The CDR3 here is CASSRGQGHEKLFF. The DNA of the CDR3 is TGTGCCAGCAGCCGGGGACAGGGCCACGAAAAACTGTTTTTT.

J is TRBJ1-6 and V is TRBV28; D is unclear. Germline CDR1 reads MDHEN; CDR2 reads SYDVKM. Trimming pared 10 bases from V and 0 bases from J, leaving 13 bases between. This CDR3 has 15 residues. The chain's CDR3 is CATERTGSYNSPLHF. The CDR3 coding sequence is TGTGCCACCGAGCGTACTGGCTCCTATAATTCACCCCTCCACTTT.

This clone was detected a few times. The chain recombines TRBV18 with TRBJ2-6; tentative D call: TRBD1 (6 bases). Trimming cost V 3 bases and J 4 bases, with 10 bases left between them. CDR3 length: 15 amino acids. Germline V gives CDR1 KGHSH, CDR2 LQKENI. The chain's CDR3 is CASSPSGTGANVLTF. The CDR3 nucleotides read TGTGCCAGCTCACCTTCTGGGACAGGGGCCAACGTCCTGACTTTC.

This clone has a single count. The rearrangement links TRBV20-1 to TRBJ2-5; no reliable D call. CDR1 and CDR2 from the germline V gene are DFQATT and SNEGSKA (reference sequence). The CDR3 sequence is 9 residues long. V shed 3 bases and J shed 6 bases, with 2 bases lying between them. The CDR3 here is CSASKTQYF. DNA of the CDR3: TGCAGTGCTAGTAAGACCCAGTACTTC.

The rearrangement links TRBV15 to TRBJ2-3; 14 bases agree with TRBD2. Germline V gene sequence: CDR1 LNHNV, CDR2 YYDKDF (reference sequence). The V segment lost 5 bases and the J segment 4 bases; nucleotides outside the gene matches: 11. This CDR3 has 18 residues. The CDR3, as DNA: TGTGCCACCAGCGGAGGAGGACCGGGACTAGCGGGGGCAGATACGCAGTATTTT. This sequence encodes CATSGGGPGLAGADTQYF.

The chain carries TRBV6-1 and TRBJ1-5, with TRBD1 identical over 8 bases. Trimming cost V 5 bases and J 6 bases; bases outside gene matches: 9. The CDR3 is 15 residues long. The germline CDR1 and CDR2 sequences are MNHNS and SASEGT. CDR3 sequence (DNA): TGTGCCAGCAGTCGTTCTCAGGGGGCTCCTCAGCCCCAGCATTTT. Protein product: CASSRSQGAPQPQHF.

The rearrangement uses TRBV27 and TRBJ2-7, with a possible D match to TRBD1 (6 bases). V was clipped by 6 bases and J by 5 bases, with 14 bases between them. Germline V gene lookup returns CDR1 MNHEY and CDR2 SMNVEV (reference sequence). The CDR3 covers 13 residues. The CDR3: CASSPGVLNEQYF. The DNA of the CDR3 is TGTGCCAGCAGCCCAGGGGTCCTCAACGAGCAGTACTTC.

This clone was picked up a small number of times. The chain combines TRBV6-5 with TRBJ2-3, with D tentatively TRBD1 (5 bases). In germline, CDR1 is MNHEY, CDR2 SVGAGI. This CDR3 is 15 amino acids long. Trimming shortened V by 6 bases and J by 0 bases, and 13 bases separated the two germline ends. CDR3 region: CASRWADTSTDTQYF. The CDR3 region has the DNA TGTGCCAGCAGGTGGGCGGACACTAGCACAGATACGCAGTATTTT.

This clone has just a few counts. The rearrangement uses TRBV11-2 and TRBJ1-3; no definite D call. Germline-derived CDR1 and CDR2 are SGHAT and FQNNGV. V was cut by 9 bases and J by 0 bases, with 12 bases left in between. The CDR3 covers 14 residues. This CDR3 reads CASTQRGSGNTIYF. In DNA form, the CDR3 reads TGTGCCAGTACGCAGCGAGGCTCTGGAAACACCATATATTTT.

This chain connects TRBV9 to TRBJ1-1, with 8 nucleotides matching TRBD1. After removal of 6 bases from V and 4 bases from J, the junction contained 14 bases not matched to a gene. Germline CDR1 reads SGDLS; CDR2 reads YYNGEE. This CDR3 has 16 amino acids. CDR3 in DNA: TGTGCCAGCAACGGCCGGGACAGGACGTTAGGCACTGAAGCTTTCTTT. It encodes CASNGRDRTLGTEAFF.

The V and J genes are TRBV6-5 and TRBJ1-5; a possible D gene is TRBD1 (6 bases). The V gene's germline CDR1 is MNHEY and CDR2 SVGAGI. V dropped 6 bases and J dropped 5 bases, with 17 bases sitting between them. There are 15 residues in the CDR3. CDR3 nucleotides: TGTGCCAGCAGCGGGGACATAGGTATCCATCAGCCCCAGCATTTT. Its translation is CASSGDIGIHQPQHF.

CDR3 DNA sequence: TGTGCCAGCAGCCCGAACCCCGGGACTAGCGGGGAAGAGACCCAGTACTTC. It specifies CASSPNPGTSGEETQYF. The rearrangement joins TRBV11-2 to TRBJ2-5; 13 nucleotides align to TRBD2. CDR3 size: 17 residues. Germline CDR1 SGHAT, CDR2 FQNNGV. The V gene end was trimmed by 5 bases and the J gene end by 3 bases; junction bases not matched to a gene: 9.

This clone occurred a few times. In nucleotides, the CDR3 is TGTGCCAGCAGCTTATCTCCAGGGGACACCGGGGAGCTGTTTTTT. It codes for CASSLSPGDTGELFF. The chain links TRBV7-3 to TRBJ2-2; the D gene is possibly TRBD1 (6 bases). Trimming removed 2 bases from V and 3 bases from J, with 10 bases in between. Germline CDR1 reads SGHTA; CDR2 reads FQGTGA. This CDR3 spans 15 amino acids.

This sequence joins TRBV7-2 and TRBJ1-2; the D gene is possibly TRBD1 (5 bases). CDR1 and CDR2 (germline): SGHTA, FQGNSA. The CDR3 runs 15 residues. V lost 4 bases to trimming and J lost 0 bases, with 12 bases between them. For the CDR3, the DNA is TGTGCCAGCAGCTCCTACAGGAATCCTAACTATGGCTACACCTTC. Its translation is CASSSYRNPNYGYTF.

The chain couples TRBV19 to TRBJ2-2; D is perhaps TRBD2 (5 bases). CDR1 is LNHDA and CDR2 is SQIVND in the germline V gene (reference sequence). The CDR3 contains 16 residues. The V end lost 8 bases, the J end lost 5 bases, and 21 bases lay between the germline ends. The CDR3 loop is CASGRPLGVGTGELFF. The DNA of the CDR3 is TGTGCCAGTGGACGACCTTTGGGAGTCGGTACCGGGGAGCTGTTTTTT.

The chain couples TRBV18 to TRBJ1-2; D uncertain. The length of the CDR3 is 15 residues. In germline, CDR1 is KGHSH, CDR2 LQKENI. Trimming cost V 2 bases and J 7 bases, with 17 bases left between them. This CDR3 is CASSPSRGEGGGYTF. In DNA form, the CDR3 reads TGTGCCAGCTCACCATCCCGCGGGGAGGGCGGTGGCTACACCTTC.

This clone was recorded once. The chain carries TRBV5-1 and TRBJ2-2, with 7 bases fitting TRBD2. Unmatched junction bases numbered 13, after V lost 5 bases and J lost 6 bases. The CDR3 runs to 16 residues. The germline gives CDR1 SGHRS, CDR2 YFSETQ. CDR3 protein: CASSQKPGGGSGELFF. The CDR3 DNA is TGCGCCAGCAGTCAGAAACCGGGAGGTGGGTCCGGGGAGCTGTTTTTT.